This T cell receptor (beta chain) was captured in a study of CD8 T cells in ankylosing spondylitis. Trimming took 0 bases from V and 3 from J; bases not matched to a gene: 8. Germline lookup yields CDR1 SGHTA and CDR2 FQGNSA. The CDR3 is 16 amino acids. This clonotype was seen a few times. Antigen unknown. Construction of TCR beta libraries was performed using quantitative 5'-RACE with molecular barcodes. Using its own MiXCR run on the 5' RACE reads, TCRdb lists one record per CDR3 protein. The table lists around 300,000 distinct CDR3 sequences, about 20% of them singletons, with 3.5% in the top ten. Overall study findings and caveats: In ankylosing spondylitis blood, a motif of roughly 8 highly homologous TCR beta variants appeared characteristic. Certain motif variants had earlier appeared in reactive arthritis synovial fluid and blood. Clones linked to disease were reported to show significant enrichment in matched ankylosing spondylitis synovial fluid.

Sample: blood, either unsorted or a sorted T cell fraction (not recorded which). The chain links TRBV7-2 to TRBJ2-7; 7 bases align to TRBD2. The TCR originated in a female donor with ankylosing spondylitis or in good health (not recorded which). CDR3 sequence reads: CASSLAGGSADYEQYF. The CDR3 DNA reads as TGTGCCAGCAGCTTAGCCGGCGGGAGCGCCGACTACGAGCAGTACTTC.